These T cell receptor beta chains were read from a single sample in a study of cytomegalovirus exposure and HLA in healthy donors. Here immunoSEQ multiplex PCR was the method, and the copy in TCRdb shows in-frame clones only, minus some. This sample carries about 150,000 clones, about four fifths of them seen once, and the ten largest clones take over 2.5%. Sequenced: PBMCs. Receptor source: a man younger than 35 in good health and CMV-seronegative. The CDR3 runs from the conserved cysteine through the conserved F or W. D genes are given only for firm matches. A clone size is listed for some rows: how often the clone was seen (once, few, many), or a class if it is expanded.

abundance: NA
d_gene: TRBD1
v_gene: TRBV6-6
j_gene: TRBJ2-7
CDR3nt: TGTGCCAGCAGTTGGGAGACAGGGACCTTAACCTACGAGCAGTACTTC
CDR3aa: CASSWETGTLTYEQYF

abundance: few
d_gene: NA
v_gene: TRBV25-1
j_gene: TRBJ2-5
CDR3nt: TGTGCCAGCAGTCCCCTGGCGGGGGCGCGGGAGACCCAGTACTTC
CDR3aa: CASSPLAGARETQYF

abundance: NA
d_gene: TRBD2
v_gene: TRBV6-5
j_gene: TRBJ2-4
CDR3nt: TGTGCCAGCAGTTACGGCGGGGGGGCTAGCAAAAACAGTCAGTACTTC
CDR3aa: CASSYGGGASKNSQYF

abundance: NA
d_gene: TRBD2
v_gene: TRBV9
j_gene: TRBJ2-3
CDR3nt: TGTGCCAGCAGCCCATTAGCGGGGCACTCTTCCACAGATACGCAGTATTTT
CDR3aa: CASSPLAGHSSTDTQYF

abundance: few
d_gene: NA
v_gene: TRBV2
j_gene: TRBJ2-7
CDR3nt: TGTGCCAGCACCGCCGGGGTTTACGAGCAGTACTTC
CDR3aa: CASTAGVYEQYF

abundance: NA
d_gene: TRBD1
v_gene: TRBV11-2
j_gene: TRBJ1-4
CDR3nt: TGTGCCAGCAGCTGGGACAGAACAAATGAAAAACTGTTTTTT
CDR3aa: CASSWDRTNEKLFF

abundance: few
d_gene: NA
v_gene: TRBV2
j_gene: TRBJ1-5
CDR3nt: TGTGCCAGCAGACAGGGTGGCGGTCAGCCCCAGCATTTT
CDR3aa: CASRQGGGQPQHF

abundance: few
d_gene: TRBD1
v_gene: TRBV19
j_gene: TRBJ1-1
CDR3nt: TGTGCCAGTAGTCAACAGGGGGGTAACACTGAAGCTTTCTTT
CDR3aa: CASSQQGGNTEAFF

abundance: NA
d_gene: NA
v_gene: TRBV29-1
j_gene: TRBJ2-5
CDR3nt: TGCAGCGTTGCTAGGGGCTTGGAGGAGACCCAGTACTTC
CDR3aa: CSVARGLEETQYF

abundance: few
d_gene: NA
v_gene: TRBV4-1
j_gene: TRBJ1-1
CDR3nt: TGCGCCAGCAGCCTTCTGCCTACCCGGGGGAACACTGAAGCTTTCTTT
CDR3aa: CASSLLPTRGNTEAFF

abundance: NA
d_gene: NA
v_gene: TRBV27
j_gene: TRBJ1-3
CDR3nt: TGTGCCAGCAGTTCCCCCGGGACAATGGGAAACACCATATATTTT
CDR3aa: CASSSPGTMGNTIYF

abundance: few
d_gene: TRBD2
v_gene: TRBV6-5
j_gene: TRBJ2-1
CDR3nt: TGTGCCAGCAGTTTCGGACTAGCGGGCGACTACAATGAGCAGTTCTTC
CDR3aa: CASSFGLAGDYNEQFF

abundance: NA
d_gene: NA
v_gene: TRBV7-9
j_gene: TRBJ1-1
CDR3nt: TGTTCCAGCAGAGAGCCGTTCCCCGACACTGAAGCTTTCTTT
CDR3aa: CSSREPFPDTEAFF

abundance: NA
d_gene: TRBD2
v_gene: TRBV2
j_gene: TRBJ2-1
CDR3nt: TGTGCCAGCAGTGAAATTAGCGGGCCGTACAATGAGCAGTTCTTC
CDR3aa: CASSEISGPYNEQFF

abundance: few
d_gene: TRBD2
v_gene: TRBV4-1
j_gene: TRBJ2-5
CDR3nt: TGCGCCAGCAGCCCCACGGGGGGGGAAGCTAATCAAGAGACCCAGTACTTC
CDR3aa: CASSPTGGEANQETQYF

abundance: NA
d_gene: NA
v_gene: TRBV28
j_gene: TRBJ1-1
CDR3nt: TGTGCCAGCAGTTTCCCCCTGAAGGGAGGTGAAGCTTTCTTT
CDR3aa: CASSFPLKGGEAFF

abundance: few
d_gene: NA
v_gene: TRBV6-1
j_gene: TRBJ2-6
CDR3nt: TGTGCCAGCAGTGTGTTAGGAGGGGCTGGGGCCAACGTCCTGACTTTC
CDR3aa: CASSVLGGAGANVLTF

abundance: NA
d_gene: NA
v_gene: TRBV4-3
j_gene: TRBJ1-2
CDR3nt: TGCGCCAGCAGCCAAGATAGGTGGAGGGTTGGCTACACCTTC
CDR3aa: CASSQDRWRVGYTF

abundance: NA
d_gene: NA
v_gene: TRBV25-1
j_gene: TRBJ2-5
CDR3nt: TGTGCCAGCAGTGGTTCTAGCCTGAATCGATGGGAGACCCAGTACTTC
CDR3aa: CASSGSSLNRWETQYF

abundance: NA
d_gene: TRBD1
v_gene: TRBV7-9
j_gene: TRBJ2-1
CDR3nt: TGTGCCAGCAGCGTTCCGGGACAGGCCTACAATGAGCAGTTCTTC
CDR3aa: CASSVPGQAYNEQFF

abundance: NA
d_gene: TRBD1
v_gene: TRBV4-1
j_gene: TRBJ1-1
CDR3nt: TGCGCCAGCAGCCAGAGGACAGGGACTGAAGCTTTCTTT
CDR3aa: CASSQRTGTEAFF

abundance: NA
d_gene: NA
v_gene: TRBV7-9
j_gene: TRBJ1-4
CDR3nt: TGTGCCAGCAGCTACACTGGAGAGAATGAAAAACTGTTTTTT
CDR3aa: CASSYTGENEKLFF

abundance: NA
d_gene: TRBD1
v_gene: TRBV2
j_gene: TRBJ1-1
CDR3nt: TGTGCCAGCAGTTTCGAACAGGGGGACACTGAAGCTTTCTTT
CDR3aa: CASSFEQGDTEAFF

abundance: NA
d_gene: TRBD1
v_gene: TRBV11-2
j_gene: TRBJ1-4
CDR3nt: TGTGCCAGCAGCTTAGGGGACAGAACTAATGAAAAACTGTTTTTT
CDR3aa: CASSLGDRTNEKLFF

abundance: NA
d_gene: NA
v_gene: TRBV19
j_gene: TRBJ2-6
CDR3nt: TGTGCCAGTAGTATTTCTCCGGGTAGTAGTGCCGGGGCCAACGTCCTGACTTTC
CDR3aa: CASSISPGSSAGANVLTF

abundance: NA
d_gene: NA
v_gene: TRBV7-9
j_gene: TRBJ1-5
CDR3nt: TGTGCCAGCAGGCGTCAGGGATCCAATCAGCCCCAGCATTTT
CDR3aa: CASRRQGSNQPQHF

abundance: NA
d_gene: NA
v_gene: TRBV7-6
j_gene: TRBJ1-1
CDR3nt: TGTGCCAGCAGCCTATCTCGGGCAGGGGCACCGAACACTGAAGCTTTCTTT
CDR3aa: CASSLSRAGAPNTEAFF

abundance: NA
d_gene: TRBD1
v_gene: TRBV19
j_gene: TRBJ2-1
CDR3nt: TGTGCCAGTAGCTCAGACAGGGTTGGCCCCTACAATGAGCAGTTCTTC
CDR3aa: CASSSDRVGPYNEQFF

abundance: NA
d_gene: NA
v_gene: TRBV21-1
j_gene: TRBJ2-5
CDR3nt: TGTGCCAGCAGCAAAGAATCCAGGAGGATCGGAGAGACCCAGTACTTC
CDR3aa: CASSKESRRIGETQYF

abundance: once
d_gene: NA
v_gene: TRBV27
j_gene: TRBJ2-2
CDR3nt: TGTGCCAGCAGTTTCTTGGGGAGTAGCGGGGAGCTGTTTTTT
CDR3aa: CASSFLGSSGELFF

abundance: NA
d_gene: TRBD1
v_gene: TRBV5-6
j_gene: TRBJ1-2
CDR3nt: TGTGCCAGCAGCCTGGGGGACAGGGATATGCCTGGCTACACCTTC
CDR3aa: CASSLGDRDMPGYTF

abundance: once
d_gene: TRBD1
v_gene: TRBV5-6
j_gene: TRBJ1-1
CDR3nt: TGTGCCAGCAGCCGCGACAGGGGGCGACTGAACACTGAAGCTTTCTTT
CDR3aa: CASSRDRGRLNTEAFF

abundance: few
d_gene: NA
v_gene: TRBV7-9
j_gene: TRBJ1-1
CDR3nt: TGTGCCAGCAGACCAACAGGGCCCCCTGAAGCTTTCTTT
CDR3aa: CASRPTGPPEAFF

abundance: few
d_gene: TRBD1
v_gene: TRBV12-5
j_gene: TRBJ1-1
CDR3nt: TGTGCTAGTGGTTCGGGACAGATGAACACTGAAGCTTTCTTT
CDR3aa: CASGSGQMNTEAFF

abundance: once
d_gene: TRBD1
v_gene: TRBV30
j_gene: TRBJ1-5
CDR3nt: TGTGCCTGGGCTGGGACAGGGAATCAGCCCCAGCATTTT
CDR3aa: CAWAGTGNQPQHF

abundance: NA
d_gene: TRBD1
v_gene: TRBV2
j_gene: TRBJ2-7
CDR3nt: TGTGCCAGCAGGGATACAGGGGGGCGAAACTACGAGCAGTACTTC
CDR3aa: CASRDTGGRNYEQYF

abundance: NA
d_gene: NA
v_gene: TRBV9
j_gene: TRBJ1-6
CDR3nt: TGTGCCAGCAGCGTAGGGCAGGGGAATTCACCCCTCCACTTT
CDR3aa: CASSVGQGNSPLHF

abundance: NA
d_gene: NA
v_gene: TRBV28
j_gene: TRBJ2-2
CDR3nt: TGTGCCAGCAGTTTCTCCGGGGAGCTGTTTTTT
CDR3aa: CASSFSGELFF

abundance: NA
d_gene: NA
v_gene: TRBV21-1
j_gene: TRBJ1-1
CDR3nt: TGTGCCAGCAGCAAGGGGACAGGCCTGGCCACTGAAGCTTTCTTT
CDR3aa: CASSKGTGLATEAFF

abundance: once
d_gene: TRBD1
v_gene: TRBV19
j_gene: TRBJ2-1
CDR3nt: TGTGCCAGTAGCATGGGACAGTGGTACGGTGAGCAGTTCTTC
CDR3aa: CASSMGQWYGEQFF

abundance: NA
d_gene: TRBD1
v_gene: TRBV5-1
j_gene: TRBJ1-4
CDR3nt: TGCGCCAGCAGCTTGGGCGGACAGGGCCCTGAAAAACTGTTTTTT
CDR3aa: CASSLGGQGPEKLFF

abundance: NA
d_gene: TRBD1
v_gene: TRBV2
j_gene: TRBJ1-6
CDR3nt: TGTGCCAGCGTAACGGACAGGGCAAATTCACCCCTCCACTTT
CDR3aa: CASVTDRANSPLHF